These 14 T cell receptor beta chains were all obtained from the same sample, sequenced in a study of control samples from healthy donors and cancer patients. Profiling relied on immunoSEQ multiplex PCR, and the TCRdb table lists in-frame clones only, not all of them. The sample lists about 120,000 clones, 85% to 90% occurring once. Sequencing was done on a sample of PBMCs. The receptors shown here come from a woman aged 55-70 years with lung cancer.

V and J are TRBV5-6 and TRBJ2-1; 8 nucleotides match TRBD1. This CDR3 is built from 11 residues. Germline CDR1 and CDR2: SGHDT and YYEEEE. J lost 14 bases, V lost 2 bases, and 3 bases had no gene match. The CDR3 here is CASSFQGAEFF. In DNA, the CDR3 is TGTGCCAGCAGCTTTCAGGGGGCTGAGTTCTTC.

This clone is a singleton in its sample. The J gene is TRBJ2-1, the V gene TRBV14; D uncertain. Germline-derived CDR1 and CDR2 are SGHDN and FVKESK. The CDR3 consists of 14 residues. Trimming removed 6 bases from V and 2 bases from J, with 11 bases in between. Here the CDR3 reads CASSLGLPYNEQFF. The DNA for the CDR3 is TGTGCCAGCAGTCTAGGGTTACCCTACAATGAGCAGTTCTTC. The full variable domain, in which reference TRBV14 and TRBJ2-1 provide the parts outside the CDR3, is EAGVTQFPSHSVIEKGQTVTLRCDPISGHDNLYWYRRVMGKEIKFLLHFVKESKQDESGMPNNRFLAERTGGTYSTLKVQPAELEDSGVYFCASSLGLPYNEQFFGPGTRLTVL.

The chain couples TRBV6-5 to TRBJ1-5; 8 bases fit TRBD1. V trimming: 5 bases; J trimming: 5 bases; junction bases outside the gene matches: 5. CDR3 size: 14 residues. The V gene's germline CDR1 is MNHEY and CDR2 SVGAGI. In DNA form, the CDR3 reads TGTGCCAGCAGTCCTGGACAGGGTGATCAGCCCCAGCATTTT. It yields the protein CASSPGQGDQPQHF.

This CDR3 reads CASSEGAGGFSSNQPQHF. The CDR3 DNA is TGTGCCAGCAGTGAAGGGGCAGGGGGCTTTTCCAGCAATCAGCCCCAGCATTTT. The genes are TRBV6-1 and TRBJ1-5, with TRBD1 identical over 8 bases. V lost 1 base and J lost 1; bases outside the gene matches: 9. The germline V gene encodes CDR1 MNHNS and CDR2 SASEGT. The CDR3 runs 18 residues.

This rearrangement joins TRBV9 to TRBJ2-1; unclear D gene. The CDR3 runs 14 residues. Germline CDR1 SGDLS, CDR2 YYNGEE. V was trimmed by 3 bases and J by 8 bases, leaving 15 bases between them. CDR3 amino acids: CASSGDPMGHEQFF. The DNA of the CDR3 is TGTGCCAGCAGCGGAGACCCCATGGGCCATGAGCAGTTCTTC.

This clone was seen only once. This chain joins TRBV4-3 and TRBJ1-4; a weak D match, TRBD1 (5 bases). Trimming pared 4 bases from V and 4 bases from J, leaving 10 bases between. Germline CDR1 reads LGHNA; CDR2 reads YSLEER. CDR3 length: 14 amino acids. CDR3 region: CASSPGTGNEKLFF. CDR3 nucleotide sequence: TGCGCCAGCAGCCCGGGGACGGGTAATGAAAAACTGTTTTTT.

The chain combines TRBV20-1 with TRBJ2-1; TRBD2 is a possible D gene (6 bases). The CDR3 extends over 11 amino acids. From germline, CDR1 is DFQATT and CDR2 SNEGSKA (reference sequence). Trimming took 5 bases from V and 14 from J, leaving 16 bases between them. The CDR3, as DNA: TGCAGTGCTGCCCGACTAGATGAAAAGTTCTTC. Its protein product is CSAARLDEKFF.

The chain carries TRBV28 and TRBJ2-1; 7 bases match TRBD2. Germline V CDR1 and CDR2: MDHEN, SYDVKM. The CDR3 sequence is 11 residues long. Unmatched junction bases numbered 1, after V lost 6 bases and J lost 8 bases. CDR3 amino acids: CASSREDEQFF. The CDR3, as DNA: TGTGCCAGCAGCCGGGAGGATGAGCAGTTCTTC.

V is TRBV4-1 and J is TRBJ1-1; a possible D gene is TRBD1 (5 bases). This CDR3 comprises 16 residues. V shed 3 bases and J shed 5 bases, with 19 bases lying between them. Germline V gene data show CDR1 as MGHRA and CDR2 as YSYEKL. CDR3 loop: CASSQVAAGRETEAFF. The CDR3, as DNA: TGCGCCAGCAGCCAGGTGGCGGCAGGGAGAGAGACTGAAGCTTTCTTT.

The chain is built from TRBV27 and TRBJ1-6; 7 nucleotides match TRBD1. After removal of 0 bases from V and 16 bases from J, the junction contained 6 bases not matched to a gene. Germline V gene sequence: CDR1 MNHEY, CDR2 SMNVEV (reference sequence). The CDR3 totals 13 residues. For the CDR3, the DNA is TGTGCCAGCAGTTTATCACAGGGGACAATGCTCCACTTT. It is translated as CASSLSQGTMLHF.

The J gene is TRBJ1-6, the V gene TRBV27; 10 nucleotides align to TRBD1. V shed 8 bases, J shed 10 bases, and the junction held 5 bases outside the gene matches. The CDR3 totals 13 residues. Germline CDR1 reads MNHEY; CDR2 reads SMNVEV (reference sequence). This chain's CDR3 is CASGGQGNSPLHF. The CDR3 coding sequence is TGTGCCAGCGGGGGACAGGGGAACTCACCCCTCCACTTT.

This clone was counted only a few times. V and J are TRBV9 and TRBJ2-7, with TRBD1 matching 12 bases. Germline CDR1 is SGDLS and CDR2 is YYNGEE. This CDR3 contains 17 residues. The V segment lost 1 base and the J segment 6 bases; nucleotides outside the gene matches: 11. In DNA form, the CDR3 reads TGTGCCAGCAGCGTACAGGGACAGGGGGCGAAGACTGGCGAGCAGTACTTC. It yields the protein CASSVQGQGAKTGEQYF. Full variable domain (remainder filled in from reference TRBV9 and TRBJ2-7): DSGVTQTPKHLITATGQRVTLRCSPRSGDLSVYWYQQSLDQGLQFLIQYYNGEERAKGNILERFSAQQFPDLHSELNLSSLELGDSALYFCASSVQGQGAKTGEQYFGPGTRLTVT.

This clone was detected a few times. The chain recombines TRBV29-1 with TRBJ1-2, with TRBD1 as a possible D gene (6 bases). CDR3 length equals 13 residues. The V gene's germline CDR1 is SQVTM and CDR2 ANQGSEA. V shed 8 bases and J shed 10 bases, with 23 bases lying between them. The CDR3 nucleotides are TGCAGCTCACTCCCCGTGGAGGACAGTGACTACACCTTC. This encodes CSSLPVEDSDYTF. Combining the CDR3 with reference TRBV29-1 and TRBJ1-2 gives the whole variable domain SAVISQKPSRDICQRGTSLTIQCQVDSQVTMMFWYRQQPGQSLTLIATANQGSEATYESGFVIDKFPISRPNLTFSTLTVSNMSPEDSSIYLCSSLPVEDSDYTFGSGTRLTVV.

This clone was found once. CDR3 residues: CASGPLAQGWASNQPQHF. The CDR3 DNA follows: TGTGCTAGTGGTCCCCTTGCACAGGGTTGGGCTAGCAATCAGCCCCAGCATTTT. This rearrangement joins TRBV12-5 to TRBJ1-5, with D tentatively TRBD1 (6 bases). The CDR3 is 18 residues long. The germline V and J ends were trimmed by 5 bases and 0 bases, with 20 bases remaining between them. Germline loops: CDR1 LGHNT, CDR2 FRNRAP.